One and the same sample provided the 16 T cell receptor beta chains below, sequenced in a study of molecular identifiers for immune sequencing clone quantification. TCRdb called the PCR reads again in MiXCR, with one record for every CDR3 protein. The table lists 600,000 to 650,000 distinct CDR3 sequences, approximately 20% of them singletons, with 0.85% in the top ten. The sample consisted of naive CD8+ T cells from blood, with Jurkat cell RNA spiked in. Sample subset: FACS-sorted CD8+CD4-CCR7+CD45RA+ naive T cells. The receptors derive from a human donor in good health. Some libraries in this study had Jurkat cell RNA spiked in.

This clonotype was observed many times. The gene calls are TRBV2 and TRBJ2-7, with 9 bases matching TRBD2. The V gene's germline CDR1 is SNHLY and CDR2 FYNNEI. Trimming removed 3 bases from V and 2 bases from J; junction bases left unmatched: 2. The CDR3 has 14 residues. The CDR3 loop is CASSEASGTYEQYF. DNA of the CDR3: TGTGCCAGCAGTGAGGCTAGCGGGACCTACGAGCAGTACTTC.

The sample holds a few counts of this clonotype. The chain recombines TRBV29-1 with TRBJ2-7; D ambiguous. CDR3 length: 14 residues. The germline V gene encodes CDR1 SQVTM and CDR2 ANQGSEA. Trimming removed 4 bases at V and 2 bases at J, with 15 bases between. CDR3 nucleotide sequence: TGCAGCGTTGTCAAGGCAGCCGAAACCTACGAGCAGTACTTC. It codes for CSVVKAAETYEQYF.

With respect to this clonotype: Sequence at one end of the junction differs from germline and may be a read error. The chain couples TRBV27 to TRBJ2-2; possibly TRBD2 for D (5 bases). The germline V gene has CDR1 MNHEY and CDR2 SMNVEV (reference sequence). The CDR3 length is 15 residues. CDR3 loop: CASSLSPSNTGELLF. The CDR3 region has the DNA TGTGCCAGCAGTTTAAGTCCTAGTAACACCGGGGAGCTGCTTTTT.

This clonotype was observed a few times. V is TRBV13 and J is TRBJ2-7, with D uncertain. The germline V and J ends were trimmed by 5 bases and 3 bases, with 17 bases remaining between them. CDR1 and CDR2 from the germline V gene are PRHDT and FYEKMQ (reference sequence). The CDR3 totals 15 residues. CDR3 sequence (DNA): TGTGCCAGCAGCCCAACCTCGAATGGGGTCTACGAGCAGTACTTC. It yields the protein CASSPTSNGVYEQYF. The variable domain in full, completed from reference TRBV13 and TRBJ2-7, reads AAGVIQSPRHLIKEKRETATLKCYPIPRHDTVYWYQQGPGQDPQFLISFYEKMQSDKGSIPDRFSAQQFSDYHSELNMSSLELGDSALYFCASSPTSNGVYEQYFGPGTRLTVT.

This clonotype appeared many times. DNA for the CDR3: TGCGCCAGCAGCCAAGATTTGGCGGGAGTGGTAGATACGCAGTATTTT. The encoded protein is CASSQDLAGVVDTQYF. This chain joins TRBV4-3 and TRBJ2-3, with TRBD2 matching over 7 bases. The CDR3 totals 16 residues. The J segment lost 5 bases and the V segment lost 0 bases, leaving 8 bases of the junction unmatched. The germline V gene encodes CDR1 LGHNA and CDR2 YSLEER.

As to this clonotype: A single base separates this from a much larger clone, so it may be a read error. This chain uses TRBV2 with TRBJ1-2; no clear D. The CDR3 is 12 amino acids. Germline CDR1 reads SNHLY; CDR2 reads FYNNEI. Trimming cost V 3 bases and J 5 bases, with 7 bases left between them. CDR3 coding DNA: TGTGCCAGCAGTGAGTCGTTATATGGCTACACCTTC. Protein sequence: CASSESLYGYTF.

This clonotype was seen many times. CDR3 region: CASSQLIGPLEQYF. As DNA, the CDR3 is TGCGCCAGCAGCCAGTTGATTGGCCCCCTGGAGCAGTACTTC. This chain links TRBV4-1 with TRBJ2-7; D is unresolved. The CDR3 contains 14 residues. Germline values: CDR1 MGHRA, CDR2 YSYEKL. V was clipped by 3 bases and J by 7 bases, with 16 bases between them.

Comments on this clonotype: This may be a read error, as it is one base from a much larger clone. This rearrangement joins TRBV27 to TRBJ2-3; D unresolved. CDR1 is MNHEY and CDR2 is SMNVEV in the germline V gene (reference sequence). This CDR3 has 16 amino acids. V shed 1 base and J shed 2 bases, with 13 bases lying between them. CDR3 region: CASSLFPWAFTDTQYF. CDR3 coding DNA: TGTGCCAGCAGTTTATTCCCATGGGCGTTCACAGATACGCAGTATTTT.

The chain links TRBV13 to TRBJ2-2, with no clear D. Trimming took 6 bases from V and 1 from J, leaving 12 bases between them. CDR1 is PRHDT, CDR2 FYEKMQ, per germline (reference sequence). This CDR3 region has 15 residues. CDR3: CASSSGSLNTGELFF. The CDR3 nucleotides read TGTGCCAGCAGTTCCGGATCTTTGAACACCGGGGAGCTGTTTTTT. The variable domain in full, completed from reference TRBV13 and TRBJ2-2, reads AAGVIQSPRHLIKEKRETATLKCYPIPRHDTVYWYQQGPGQDPQFLISFYEKMQSDKGSIPDRFSAQQFSDYHSELNMSSLELGDSALYFCASSSGSLNTGELFFGEGSRLTVL.

The chain carries TRBV27 and TRBJ2-5; TRBD1 matches 12 bases. Germline V lookup: CDR1 MNHEY, CDR2 SMNVEV (reference sequence). The ends lost 1 base at V and 3 bases at J; junction bases unmatched: 3. CDR3 length: 16 residues. The CDR3 reads CASSLYGTGGEETQYF. The DNA of the CDR3 is TGTGCCAGCAGTTTATATGGGACAGGGGGCGAAGAGACCCAGTACTTC.

V gene TRBV4-3 combines with J gene TRBJ2-2; perhaps TRBD1 as D (5 bases). CDR1 is LGHNA and CDR2 is YSLEER in the germline V gene. CDR3 length: 21 residues. V dropped 0 bases and J dropped 3 bases, with 26 bases sitting between them. The CDR3 reads CASSQDLIGVRVYVDTGELFF. The CDR3 region has the DNA TGCGCCAGCAGCCAAGATCTTATTGGCGTCAGGGTATATGTCGACACCGGGGAGCTGTTTTTT.

In this sample, this clonotype turned up a few times. J is TRBJ2-7 and V is TRBV30, with 10 positions matching TRBD2. The CDR3 runs 15 residues. Germline CDR1 and CDR2: GTSNPN and SVGIG (reference sequence). Trimming at V came to 1 base and at J to 4 bases, leaving 7 bases not matched to a gene. The CDR3 bases are TGTGCCTGGAGTGAATCTAGCGGGAGTATTTACGAGCAGTACTTC. This sequence encodes CAWSESSGSIYEQYF.

This clonotype was seen many times. The V gene is TRBV19, the J gene TRBJ2-7, with 8 positions matching TRBD2. The CDR3 has 14 residues. The V gene's germline CDR1 is LNHDA and CDR2 SQIVND (reference sequence). Losses at the gene ends were 3 bases for V and 3 bases for J; bases not matched to a gene: 4. The CDR3 reads CASSISGVIYEQYF. For the CDR3, the DNA is TGTGCCAGTAGTATTAGCGGGGTGATCTACGAGCAGTACTTC.

This clonotype was recorded a few times. J is TRBJ2-1 and V is TRBV27, with 8 nucleotides matching TRBD2. The V segment lost 5 bases and the J segment 14 bases; nucleotides outside the gene matches: 8. The CDR3 extends over 12 amino acids. From germline, CDR1 is MNHEY and CDR2 SMNVEV (reference sequence). CDR3 nucleotides: TGTGCCAGCAGTGTCTCTAGCGGGCGTAAGTTCTTC. Protein: CASSVSSGRKFF.

This clonotype was found many times. DNA of the CDR3: TGTGCCAGCAGTTCCCCCCCCGGGGCCCAAGAGACCCAGTACTTC. Translation: CASSSPPGAQETQYF. The genes are TRBV12-3 or TRBV12-4 and TRBJ2-5; perhaps D is TRBD1 or TRBD2 (5 bases each). The CDR3 length is 15 residues. Trimming left V 4 bases short and J 1 base short, with 13 bases between.

Note on this clonotype: Possible read error: a much larger clone is one base away. The genes are TRBV30 and TRBJ1-1; D remains ambiguous. The CDR3 sequence is 14 residues long. From germline, CDR1 is GTSNPN and CDR2 SVGIG (reference sequence). The CDR3 DNA reads as TGTGCCTGGGGTGTACTGGGGAGTAGCACTGAAGCTTTCTTT. It is translated as CAWGVLGSSTEAFF.